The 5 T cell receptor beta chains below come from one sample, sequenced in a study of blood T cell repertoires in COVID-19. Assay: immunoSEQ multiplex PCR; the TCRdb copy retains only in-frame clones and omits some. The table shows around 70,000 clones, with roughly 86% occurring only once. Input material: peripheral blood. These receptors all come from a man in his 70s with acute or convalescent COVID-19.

This CDR3 is CASSYSAGQLQSPLHF. CDR3 DNA sequence: TGTGCCAGCAGTTACTCCGCGGGACAGCTCCAATCACCCCTCCACTTT. The gene calls are TRBV6-5 and TRBJ1-6; TRBD1 matches at 7 bases. CDR1 MNHEY and CDR2 SVGAGI come from the germline V gene. The CDR3 has 16 amino acids. V shed 0 bases and J 10 bases; nucleotides not matched to a gene: 9.

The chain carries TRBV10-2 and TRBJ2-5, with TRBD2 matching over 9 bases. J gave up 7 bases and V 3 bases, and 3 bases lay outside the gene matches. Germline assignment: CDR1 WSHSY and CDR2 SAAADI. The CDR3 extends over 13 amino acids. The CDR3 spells CASSDLTSGTQYF. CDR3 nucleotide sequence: TGCGCCAGCAGTGACCTGACTAGCGGGACCCAGTACTTC.

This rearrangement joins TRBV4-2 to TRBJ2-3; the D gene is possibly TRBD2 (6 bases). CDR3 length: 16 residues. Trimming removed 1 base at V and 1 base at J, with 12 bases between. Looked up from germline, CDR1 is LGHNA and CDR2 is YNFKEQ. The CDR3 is CASSQVASAGTDTQYF. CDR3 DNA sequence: TGTGCCAGCAGCCAAGTGGCTAGCGCCGGCACAGATACGCAGTATTTT.

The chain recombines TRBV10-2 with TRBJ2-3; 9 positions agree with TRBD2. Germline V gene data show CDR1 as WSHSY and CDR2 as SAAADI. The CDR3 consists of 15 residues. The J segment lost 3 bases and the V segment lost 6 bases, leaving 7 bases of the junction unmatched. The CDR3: CASRLAGVPTDTQYF. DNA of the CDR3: TGCGCCAGCAGATTAGCGGGAGTGCCGACAGATACGCAGTATTTT.

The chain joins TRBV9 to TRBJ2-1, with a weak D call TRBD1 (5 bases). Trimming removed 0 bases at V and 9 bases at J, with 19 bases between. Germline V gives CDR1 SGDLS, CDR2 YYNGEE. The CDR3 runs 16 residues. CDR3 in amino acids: CASSVANQPGKGEQFF. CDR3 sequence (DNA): TGTGCCAGCAGCGTAGCGAACCAACCAGGGAAGGGTGAGCAGTTCTTC.